Reported below is one T cell receptor (beta chain). This entry is derived from a study of quantifying T cell responses using KT2 cells. The overall study: Reverse transcription used primers in the TCR alpha and beta constant regions.

Trimming left V 0 bases short and J 2 bases short, with 9 bases between. Germline CDR1 and CDR2: SGHTA and FQGTGA. This CDR3 comprises 15 residues. Fixed numbers of PBMC received varying amounts of KT2 cells. Each cDNA got a UMI-containing oligo ligated at its 3' end. First-round PCR used around 4 cycles and beta primers RC1.1 and RC1.2 covering TRBC1 and TRBC2. MiXCR, applied by TCRdb to the UMI-ligation and nested PCR reads, yields one record per CDR3 protein. The data contain tens of thousands of distinct CDR3 sequences, about 12% of them singletons. Source material: PBMCs spiked with cells of the T cell clone KT2. The chain links TRBV7-3 to TRBJ2-3; D is undetermined. This sequence was found in a human donor. The CDR3 DNA follows: TGTGCCAGCAGCTTAACCCCCTTAAACACAGATACGCAGTATTTT. Its translation: CASSLTPLNTDTQYF. The full variable domain, its missing parts supplied by reference TRBV7-3 and TRBJ2-3, is GAGVSQTPSNKVTEKGKYVELRCDPISGHTALYWYRQSLGQGPEFLIYFQGTGAADDSGLPNDRFFAVRPEGSVSTLKIQRTERGDSAVYLCASSLTPLNTDTQYFGPGTRLTVL.